This TCR beta chain was documented in a study of graft-versus-host responses after intestinal transplantation. Whole-study findings and limits: Recipient marrow showed GvH clones, some seen first in ileum or blood.

This clone appeared a single time. Its specificity is unknown. The CDR3 runs to 13 residues. With 0 bases removed from V and 8 bases from J, the gap between germline ends came to 11 bases. Germline loops: CDR1 SGDLS, CDR2 YYNGEE. Only in-frame clones appear in the TCRdb table, and some are missing; sequencing was by immunoSEQ multiplex PCR. The repertoire holds about 10,000 clones, with more than 90% as singletons. V and J are TRBV9 and TRBJ1-2; D is undetermined. This TCR came from a human patient who received an intestinal transplant, so some T cells may come from the graft donor. Source: bone marrow, taken roughly 540 days after intestinal transplantation. The CDR3 DNA follows: TGTGCCAGCAGCGTAGCTCTGGCGGGCGGCTACACCTTC. Protein product: CASSVALAGGYTF.